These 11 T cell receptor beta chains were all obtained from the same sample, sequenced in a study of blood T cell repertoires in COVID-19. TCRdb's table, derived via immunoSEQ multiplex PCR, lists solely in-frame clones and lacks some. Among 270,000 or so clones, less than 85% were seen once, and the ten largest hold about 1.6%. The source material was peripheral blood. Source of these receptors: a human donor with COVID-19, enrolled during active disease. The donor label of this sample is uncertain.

The CDR3 is CASSQDQGSYNEQFF. The CDR3 region has the DNA TGCGCCAGCAGCCAAGATCAGGGTTCCTACAATGAGCAGTTCTTC. This chain uses TRBV4-1 with TRBJ2-1, with D perhaps TRBD1 (5 bases). Germline V CDR1 and CDR2: MGHRA, YSYEKL. Between the trimmed V and J ends, which lost 0 bases and 1 base, there was a span of 7 bases. The CDR3 spans 15 residues.

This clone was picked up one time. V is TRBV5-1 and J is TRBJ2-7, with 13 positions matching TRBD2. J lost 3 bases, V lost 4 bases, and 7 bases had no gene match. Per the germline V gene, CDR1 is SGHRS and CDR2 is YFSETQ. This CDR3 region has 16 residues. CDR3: CASSPRGLAGVYEQYF. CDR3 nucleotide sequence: TGCGCCAGCAGCCCAAGAGGACTAGCGGGAGTCTACGAGCAGTACTTC.

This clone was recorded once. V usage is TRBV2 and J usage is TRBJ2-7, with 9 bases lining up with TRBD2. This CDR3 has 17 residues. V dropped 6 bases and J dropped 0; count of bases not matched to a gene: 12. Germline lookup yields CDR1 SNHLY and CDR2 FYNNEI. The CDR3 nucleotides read TGTGCCAGCAGGAACCCGGGACTAGCTGCCAGCTCCTACGAGCAGTACTTC. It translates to CASRNPGLAASSYEQYF.

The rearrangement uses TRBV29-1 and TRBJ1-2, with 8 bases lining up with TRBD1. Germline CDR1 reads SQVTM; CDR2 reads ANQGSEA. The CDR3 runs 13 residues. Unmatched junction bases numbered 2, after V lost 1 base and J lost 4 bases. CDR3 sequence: CSVEAGTGYGYTF. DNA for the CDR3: TGCAGCGTTGAAGCTGGGACAGGCTATGGCTACACCTTC. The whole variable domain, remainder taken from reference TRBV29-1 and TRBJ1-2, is SAVISQKPSRDICQRGTSLTIQCQVDSQVTMMFWYRQQPGQSLTLIATANQGSEATYESGFVIDKFPISRPNLTFSTLTVSNMSPEDSSIYLCSVEAGTGYGYTFGSGTRLTVV.

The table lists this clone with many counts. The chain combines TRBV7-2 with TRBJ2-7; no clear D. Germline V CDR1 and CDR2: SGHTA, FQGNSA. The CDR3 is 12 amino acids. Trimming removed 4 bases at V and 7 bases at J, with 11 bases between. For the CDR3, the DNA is TGTGCCAGCAGCTCGATTAGCTGGGAGCAGTACTTC. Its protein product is CASSSISWEQYF.

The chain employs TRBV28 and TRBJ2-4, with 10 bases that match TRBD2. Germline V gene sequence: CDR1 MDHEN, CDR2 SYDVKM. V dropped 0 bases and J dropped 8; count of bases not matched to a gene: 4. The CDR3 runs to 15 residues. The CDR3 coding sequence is TGTGCCAGCAGTTTATGGGGACTAGCGTCCCACATTCAGTACTTC. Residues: CASSLWGLASHIQYF. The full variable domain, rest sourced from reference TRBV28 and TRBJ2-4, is DVKVTQSSRYLVKRTGEKVFLECVQDMDHENMFWYRQDPGLGLRLIYFSYDVKMKEKGDIPEGYSVSREKKERFSLILESASTNQTSMYLCASSLWGLASHIQYFGAGTRLSVL.

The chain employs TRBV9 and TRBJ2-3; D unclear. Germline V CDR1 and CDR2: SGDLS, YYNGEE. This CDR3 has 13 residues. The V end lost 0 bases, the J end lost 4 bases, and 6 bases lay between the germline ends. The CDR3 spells CASSVATADTQYF. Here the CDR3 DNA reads TGTGCCAGCAGCGTAGCTACAGCAGATACGCAGTATTTT.

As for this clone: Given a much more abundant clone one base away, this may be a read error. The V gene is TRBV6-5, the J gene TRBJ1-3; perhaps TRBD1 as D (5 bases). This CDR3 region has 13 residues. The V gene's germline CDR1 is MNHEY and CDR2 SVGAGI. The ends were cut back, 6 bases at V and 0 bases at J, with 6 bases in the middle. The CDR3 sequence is CASRDISGNTIYF. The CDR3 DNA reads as TGTGCCAGCAGGGACATCTCTGGAAACACCATATATTTT.

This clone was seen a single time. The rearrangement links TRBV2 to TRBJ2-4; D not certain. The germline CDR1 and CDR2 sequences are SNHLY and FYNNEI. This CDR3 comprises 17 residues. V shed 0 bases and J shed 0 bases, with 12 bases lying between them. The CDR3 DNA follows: TGTGCCAGCAGTGAAGCGTCTAACGCATTAGCCAAAAACATTCAGTACTTC. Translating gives CASSEASNALAKNIQYF.

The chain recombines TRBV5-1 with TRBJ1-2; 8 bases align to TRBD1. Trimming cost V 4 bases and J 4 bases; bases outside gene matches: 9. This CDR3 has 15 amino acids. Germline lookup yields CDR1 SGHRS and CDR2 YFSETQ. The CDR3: CASSRTGGEGYGYTF. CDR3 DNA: TGCGCCAGCAGCAGAACAGGGGGGGAAGGCTATGGCTACACCTTC.

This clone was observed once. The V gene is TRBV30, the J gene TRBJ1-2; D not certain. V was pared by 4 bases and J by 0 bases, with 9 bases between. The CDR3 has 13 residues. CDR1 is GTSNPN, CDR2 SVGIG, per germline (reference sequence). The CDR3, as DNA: TGTGCCTGGAACTCCCCTTCTAACTATGGCTACACCTTC. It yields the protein CAWNSPSNYGYTF.